This entry concerns a single TCR beta chain. Antigen unknown. The data stem from a study of CD8 T cells in Susac syndrome. Notes on the study in general: It was acknowledged by the study that relatively few individuals were included in its TCR sequencing and HLA analysis. Maximal CD8+ clonal expansion in Susac was observed within TEMRA cells and among active patients.

When the RNA was reverse transcribed, random hexamers were used with an input of about 0.5 to 1 ug. An immunoSEQ multiplex PCR generated amplified TCR beta CDR3 products spanning 54 Vbeta and 13 Jbeta. TCRdb redid the calling of the immunoSEQ multiplex PCR reads with MiXCR, one entry per CDR3 protein. Here the sample spans some 97,000 distinct CDR3 sequences, around 95% being singletons. The V end lost 2 bases, the J end lost 2 bases, and 8 bases lay between the germline ends. Germline CDR1 reads MNHEY; CDR2 reads SMNVEV (reference sequence). The CDR3 is 14 amino acids. Sample: CD8+ T cells from PBMCs. The receptor was derived from a human donor with Susac syndrome. This chain uses TRBV27 with TRBJ2-3; D is unclear. The CDR3 loop is CASSLDGYTDTQYF. The DNA of the CDR3 is TGTGCCAGCAGTTTAGACGGCTACACAGATACGCAGTATTTT.